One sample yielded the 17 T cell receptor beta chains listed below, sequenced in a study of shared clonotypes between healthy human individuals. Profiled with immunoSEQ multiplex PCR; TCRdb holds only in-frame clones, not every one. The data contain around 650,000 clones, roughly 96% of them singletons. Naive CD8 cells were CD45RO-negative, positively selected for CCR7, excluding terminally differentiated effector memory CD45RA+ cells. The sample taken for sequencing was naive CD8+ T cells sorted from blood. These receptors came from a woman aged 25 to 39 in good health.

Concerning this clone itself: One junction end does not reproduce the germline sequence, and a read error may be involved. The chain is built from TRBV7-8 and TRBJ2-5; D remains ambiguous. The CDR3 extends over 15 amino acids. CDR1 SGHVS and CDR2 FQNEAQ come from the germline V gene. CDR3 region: CASSPTGSDQETQYF. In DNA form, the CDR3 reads TGTGCCAGCAGCCCAACCGGGTCCGACCAGGAGACCCAGTACTTC.

In DNA, the CDR3 is TGCAGCGTTGAACATAGGACAGCTAGAGGAAACACCATATATTTT. Amino acids: CSVEHRTARGNTIYF. The rearrangement joins TRBV29-1 to TRBJ1-3; maybe TRBD1 (6 bases). The CDR3 consists of 15 residues. V was shortened by 2 bases and J by 4 bases, with 15 bases between the two germline ends. The germline V gene encodes CDR1 SQVTM and CDR2 ANQGSEA.

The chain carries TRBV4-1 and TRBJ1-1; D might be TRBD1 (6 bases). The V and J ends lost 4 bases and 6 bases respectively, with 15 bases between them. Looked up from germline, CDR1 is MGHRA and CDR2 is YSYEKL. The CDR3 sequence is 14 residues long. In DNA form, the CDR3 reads TGCGCCAGCAGCCGGGTACAGGGAGGGCCTGAAGCTTTCTTT. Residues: CASSRVQGGPEAFF.

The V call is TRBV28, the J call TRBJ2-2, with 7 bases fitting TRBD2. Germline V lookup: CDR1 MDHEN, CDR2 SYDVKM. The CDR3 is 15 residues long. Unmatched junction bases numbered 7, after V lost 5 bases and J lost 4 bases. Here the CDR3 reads CASSPGLVRTGELFF. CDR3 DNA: TGTGCCAGCAGTCCCGGACTAGTTCGCACCGGGGAGCTGTTTTTT.

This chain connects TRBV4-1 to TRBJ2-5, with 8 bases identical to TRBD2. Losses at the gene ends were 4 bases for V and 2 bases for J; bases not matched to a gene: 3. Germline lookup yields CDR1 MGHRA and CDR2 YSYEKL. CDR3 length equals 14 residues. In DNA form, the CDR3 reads TGCGCCAGCAGCCTGGGACTAGATCAAGAGACCCAGTACTTC. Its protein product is CASSLGLDQETQYF.

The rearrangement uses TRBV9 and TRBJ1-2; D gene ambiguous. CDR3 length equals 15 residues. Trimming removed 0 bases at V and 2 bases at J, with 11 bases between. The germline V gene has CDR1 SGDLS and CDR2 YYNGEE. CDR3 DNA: TGTGCCAGCAGCGTAGGTGGGTCCCTCAACTATGGCTACACCTTC. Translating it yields CASSVGGSLNYGYTF.

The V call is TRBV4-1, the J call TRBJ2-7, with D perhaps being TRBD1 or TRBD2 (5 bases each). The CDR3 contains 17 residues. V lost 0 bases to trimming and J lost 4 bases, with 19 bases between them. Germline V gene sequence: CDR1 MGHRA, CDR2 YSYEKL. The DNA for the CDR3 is TGCGCCAGCAGCCAAGAGAACGGCTGGGGACCCAATTACGAGCAGTACTTC. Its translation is CASSQENGWGPNYEQYF.

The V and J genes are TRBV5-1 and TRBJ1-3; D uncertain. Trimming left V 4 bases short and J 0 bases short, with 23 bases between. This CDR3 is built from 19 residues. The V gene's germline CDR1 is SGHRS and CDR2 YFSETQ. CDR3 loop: CASSLKPKGPATSGNTIYF. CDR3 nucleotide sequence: TGCGCCAGCAGCCTAAAACCAAAAGGACCGGCAACCTCTGGAAACACCATATATTTT.

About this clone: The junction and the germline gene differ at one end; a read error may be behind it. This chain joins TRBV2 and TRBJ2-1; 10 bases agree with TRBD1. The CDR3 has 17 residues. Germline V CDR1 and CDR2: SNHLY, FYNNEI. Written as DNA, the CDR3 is TGTGCCAGCAGTAAGTCTCCCGGGACAGGGGTGTACAGTGAGCAGTTCTTC. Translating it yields CASSKSPGTGVYSEQFF.

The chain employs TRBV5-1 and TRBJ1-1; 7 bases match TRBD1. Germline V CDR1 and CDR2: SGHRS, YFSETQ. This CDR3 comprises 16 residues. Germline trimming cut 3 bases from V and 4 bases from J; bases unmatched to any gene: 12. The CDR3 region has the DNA TGCGCCAGCAGCTCAAAGGACAGGTATTTGATCACTGAAGCTTTCTTT. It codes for CASSSKDRYLITEAFF.

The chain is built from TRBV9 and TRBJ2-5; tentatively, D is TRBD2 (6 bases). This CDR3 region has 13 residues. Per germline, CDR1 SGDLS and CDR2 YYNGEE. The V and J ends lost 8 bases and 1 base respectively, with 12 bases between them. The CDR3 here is CASAGRRQETQYF. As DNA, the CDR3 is TGTGCCAGTGCGGGACGCCGCCAAGAGACCCAGTACTTC. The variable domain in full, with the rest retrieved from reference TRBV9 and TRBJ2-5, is DSGVTQTPKHLITATGQRVTLRCSPRSGDLSVYWYQQSLDQGLQFLIQYYNGEERAKGNILERFSAQQFPDLHSELNLSSLELGDSALYFCASAGRRQETQYFGPGTRLLVL.

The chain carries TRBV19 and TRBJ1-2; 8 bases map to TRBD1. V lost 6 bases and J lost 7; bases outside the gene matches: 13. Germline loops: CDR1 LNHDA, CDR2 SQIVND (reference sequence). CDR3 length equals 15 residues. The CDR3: CASRPGTGPDGGYTF. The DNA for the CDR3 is TGTGCCAGTAGACCCGGGACAGGCCCTGATGGTGGCTACACCTTC.

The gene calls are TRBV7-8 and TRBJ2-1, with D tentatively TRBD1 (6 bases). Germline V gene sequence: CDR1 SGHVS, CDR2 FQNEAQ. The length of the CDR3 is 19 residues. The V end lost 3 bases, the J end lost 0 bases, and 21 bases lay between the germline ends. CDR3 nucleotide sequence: TGTGCCAGCAGCTTGGAGAGGGGGTCTTTGCGCAGCTCCTACAATGAGCAGTTCTTC. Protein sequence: CASSLERGSLRSSYNEQFF. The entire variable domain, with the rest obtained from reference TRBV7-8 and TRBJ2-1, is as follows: GAGVSQSPRYKVAKRGQDVALRCDPISGHVSLFWYQQALGQGPEFLTYFQNEAQLDKSGLPSDRFFAERPEGSVSTLKIQRTQQEDSAVYLCASSLERGSLRSSYNEQFFGPGTRLTVL.

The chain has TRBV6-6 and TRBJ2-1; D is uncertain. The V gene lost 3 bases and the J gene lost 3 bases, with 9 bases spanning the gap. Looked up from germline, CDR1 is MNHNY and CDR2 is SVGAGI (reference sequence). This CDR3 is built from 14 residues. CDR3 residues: CASSYWTVYNEQFF. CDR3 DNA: TGTGCCAGCAGTTATTGGACGGTCTACAATGAGCAGTTCTTC.

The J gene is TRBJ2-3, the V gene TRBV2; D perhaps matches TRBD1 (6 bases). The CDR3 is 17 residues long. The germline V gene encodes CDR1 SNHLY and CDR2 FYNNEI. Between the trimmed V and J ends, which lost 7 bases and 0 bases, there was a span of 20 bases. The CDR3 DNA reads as TGTGCCAGCACCCAGGGGCCCAGCGCCGAAAGCACAGATACGCAGTATTTT. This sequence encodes CASTQGPSAESTDTQYF.

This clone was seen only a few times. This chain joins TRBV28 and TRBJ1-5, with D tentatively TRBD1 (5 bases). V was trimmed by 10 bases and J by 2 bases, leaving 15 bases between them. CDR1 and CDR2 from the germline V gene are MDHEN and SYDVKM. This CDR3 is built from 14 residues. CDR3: CATHRSFGNQPQHF. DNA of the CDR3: TGTGCCACCCACAGGTCTTTCGGCAATCAGCCCCAGCATTTT.

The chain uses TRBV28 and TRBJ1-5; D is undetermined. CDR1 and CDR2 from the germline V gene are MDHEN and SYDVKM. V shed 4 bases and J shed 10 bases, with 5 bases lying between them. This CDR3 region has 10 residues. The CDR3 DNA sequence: TGTGCCAGCAGTTGGAGTCCCCAGCATTTT. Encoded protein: CASSWSPQHF.